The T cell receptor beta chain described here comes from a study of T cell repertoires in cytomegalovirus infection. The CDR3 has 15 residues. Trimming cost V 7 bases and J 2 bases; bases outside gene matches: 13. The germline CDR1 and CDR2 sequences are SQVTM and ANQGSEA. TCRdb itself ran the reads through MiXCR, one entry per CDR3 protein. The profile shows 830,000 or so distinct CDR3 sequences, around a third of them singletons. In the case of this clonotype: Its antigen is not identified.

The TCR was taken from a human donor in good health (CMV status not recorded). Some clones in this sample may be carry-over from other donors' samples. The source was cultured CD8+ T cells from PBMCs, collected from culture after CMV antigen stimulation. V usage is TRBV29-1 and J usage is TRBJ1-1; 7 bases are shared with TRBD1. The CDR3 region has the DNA TGCAGCGATGCTACCGGGACAGCTAGTAACACTGAAGCTTTCTTT. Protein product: CSDATGTASNTEAFF.